Below are 32 T cell receptor beta chains sequenced from a single sample in a study of graft-versus-host responses after intestinal transplantation. Here immunoSEQ multiplex PCR was the method, and the copy in TCRdb shows in-frame clones only, minus some. Here the sample spans tens of thousands of clones, about 94% being singletons. Their antigens remain unidentified. The sequencing used unstimulated CD4+ T cells sorted from spleen or lymph node cells, collected before transplant. The source is a human donor who was the organ donor for an intestinal transplant.

This sequence joins TRBV6-5 and TRBJ1-4; TRBD1 is a possible D gene (6 bases). The ends were cut back, 6 bases at V and 5 bases at J, with 16 bases in the middle. Germline CDR1 reads MNHEY; CDR2 reads SVGAGI. This CDR3 has 15 residues. CDR3 coding DNA: TGTGCCAGCAGCCCCGTCGGGGGGGCGAATGAAAAACTGTTTTTT. Amino acids: CASSPVGGANEKLFF.

The CDR3 nucleotides read TGTGCCAGCAGTTTTATAAGGACTAGCGGGTACAATGAGCAGTTCTTC. Its protein product is CASSFIRTSGYNEQFF. The V call is TRBV28, the J call TRBJ2-1, with 11 nucleotides matching TRBD2. Trimming cost V 3 bases and J 4 bases; bases outside gene matches: 5. The CDR3 is 16 residues long. Germline V gene sequence: CDR1 MDHEN, CDR2 SYDVKM.

The chain couples TRBV5-6 to TRBJ2-2; 8 bases match TRBD2. V dropped 3 bases and J dropped 4; count of bases not matched to a gene: 5. CDR1 is SGHDT, CDR2 YYEEEE, per germline. The CDR3 runs 15 residues. The CDR3 protein is CASSSTGLATGELFF. DNA of the CDR3: TGTGCCAGCAGCTCCACAGGACTAGCCACCGGGGAGCTGTTTTTT.

The chain employs TRBV18 and TRBJ1-2, with D possibly matching TRBD1 (6 bases). The CDR3 loop spans 14 amino acids. The V end lost 3 bases, the J end lost 1 base, and 9 bases lay between the germline ends. Germline CDR1 and CDR2: KGHSH and LQKENI. The CDR3 spells CASSPGHNNYGYTF. The CDR3 region has the DNA TGTGCCAGCTCACCGGGACATAATAACTATGGCTACACCTTC. The whole variable domain, filled in from reference TRBV18 and TRBJ1-2, reads NAGVMQNPRHLVRRRGQEARLRCSPMKGHSHVYWYRQLPEEGLKFMVYLQKENIIDESGMPKERFSAEFPKEGPSILRIQQVVRGDSAAYFCASSPGHNNYGYTFGSGTRLTVV.

The chain joins TRBV2 to TRBJ1-2; D ambiguous. Looked up from germline, CDR1 is SNHLY and CDR2 is FYNNEI. Trimming removed 7 bases from V and 8 bases from J, with 14 bases in between. This CDR3 is 12 amino acids long. The CDR3 DNA reads TGTGCCAGCAACTGGCAGACCGAAGGCTACACCTTC. Translated, it gives CASNWQTEGYTF.

The rearrangement joins TRBV5-4 to TRBJ2-5, with D maybe TRBD1 (7 bases). This CDR3 contains 15 residues. V shed 1 base and J shed 5 bases, with 15 bases lying between them. Germline V lookup: CDR1 SGHNT, CDR2 YYREEE (reference sequence). CDR3 protein: CASSLKSTGRETQYF. The CDR3 DNA reads TGTGCCAGCAGCTTGAAGTCGACAGGGAGGGAGACCCAGTACTTC.

The chain is built from TRBV4-1 and TRBJ1-6; TRBD1 matches at 7 bases. The CDR3 runs 16 residues. Trimming took 7 bases from V and 6 from J; bases not matched to a gene: 12. Germline V gene data show CDR1 as MGHRA and CDR2 as YSYEKL. CDR3 in DNA: TGCGCCAGCAAGACACTCCTCGGGGACAGTAATTCACCCCTCCACTTT. Residues: CASKTLLGDSNSPLHF.

The chain links TRBV5-3 to TRBJ2-7; D gene uncertain. TRBV5-3 qualifies as an ORF whose function is uncertain. The CDR3 runs 12 residues. V was cut by 10 bases and J by 2 bases, with 13 bases left in between. CDR3 DNA: TGTGCCTTTCAGCCGGGCGCCTACGAGCAGTACTTC. Translation gives CAFQPGAYEQYF.

The chain joins TRBV6-5 to TRBJ2-1, with 8 bases fitting TRBD2. With 7 bases clipped from V and 4 bases from J, the junction kept 6 bases outside the gene matches. Germline V lookup: CDR1 MNHEY, CDR2 SVGAGI. The CDR3 extends over 14 amino acids. The CDR3 is CASTPSGFYNEQFF. The DNA of the CDR3 is TGTGCCAGCACCCCTAGCGGGTTTTACAATGAGCAGTTCTTC.

The chain carries TRBV28 and TRBJ2-7, with D possibly matching TRBD2 (6 bases). This CDR3 spans 13 amino acids. The germline gives CDR1 MDHEN, CDR2 SYDVKM. V was shortened by 6 bases and J by 5 bases, with 14 bases between the two germline ends. The CDR3 sequence is CASRTPPGDEQYF. The DNA for the CDR3 is TGTGCCAGCAGGACACCTCCGGGGGACGAGCAGTACTTC.

This sequence joins TRBV4-2 and TRBJ2-5, with 9 bases fitting TRBD2. The CDR3 is 17 residues long. The V segment lost 4 bases and the J segment 0 bases; nucleotides outside the gene matches: 9. Germline CDR1 is LGHNA and CDR2 is YNFKEQ. CDR3 loop: CASSPILSGGYQETQYF. The CDR3 DNA reads TGTGCCAGCAGCCCCATTTTAAGCGGGGGGTACCAAGAGACCCAGTACTTC.

The chain links TRBV5-1 to TRBJ2-2; D unclear. Between the trimmed V and J ends, which lost 4 bases and 3 bases, there was a span of 4 bases. The CDR3 extends over 12 amino acids. Per germline, CDR1 SGHRS and CDR2 YFSETQ. The CDR3 protein is CASSIDTGELFF. The CDR3 DNA reads TGCGCCAGCAGCATAGACACCGGGGAGCTGTTTTTT. The variable domain in full, with the rest retrieved from reference TRBV5-1 and TRBJ2-2, is KAGVTQTPRYLIKTRGQQVTLSCSPISGHRSVSWYQQTPGQGLQFLFEYFSETQRNKGNFPGRFSGRQFSNSRSEMNVSTLELGDSALYLCASSIDTGELFFGEGSRLTVL.

The chain combines TRBV10-3 with TRBJ2-3; weak D call: TRBD2 (6 bases). Trimming cost V 7 bases and J 0 bases, with 20 bases left between them. Germline loops: CDR1 ENHRY, CDR2 SYGVKD. This CDR3 comprises 17 residues. The CDR3 loop reads CAIKSSEGRGSTDTQYF. The DNA of the CDR3 is TGTGCCATCAAGTCTTCAGAGGGGCGGGGAAGCACAGATACGCAGTATTTT.

The chain recombines TRBV10-3 with TRBJ2-6; D is ambiguous. The CDR3 covers 16 residues. Trimming removed 3 bases at V and 4 bases at J, with 13 bases between. Germline CDR1 ENHRY, CDR2 SYGVKD. CDR3 nucleotide sequence: TGTGCCATCAGTGAAAACGGTTTGGGGGGGGCCAACGTCCTGACTTTC. Amino acid sequence: CAISENGLGGANVLTF.

J is TRBJ2-5 and V is TRBV18; 7 nucleotides align to TRBD1. J was trimmed by 5 bases and V by 2 bases; bases with no gene match: 2. This CDR3 region has 13 residues. Germline values: CDR1 KGHSH, CDR2 LQKENI. The CDR3 protein is CASSPSTGETQYF. The CDR3 region has the DNA TGTGCCAGCTCACCATCGACAGGGGAGACCCAGTACTTC.

The genes are TRBV19 and TRBJ1-2, with D uncertain. The CDR3 is made up of 14 amino acids. Trimming took off 3 bases at V and 0 bases at J, with 8 bases between the two ends. Looked up from germline, CDR1 is LNHDA and CDR2 is SQIVND (reference sequence). As DNA, the CDR3 is TGTGCCAGTAGTATGGCGGAGACTAACTATGGCTACACCTTC. Protein sequence: CASSMAETNYGYTF.

The chain has TRBV5-4 and TRBJ1-2, with TRBD1 matching 8 bases. Germline CDR1 and CDR2: SGHNT and YYREEE (reference sequence). CDR3 length: 14 residues. V lost 0 bases, J lost 3 bases, and 1 base stayed unmatched. The chain's CDR3 is CASSLAGGDYGYTF. CDR3 sequence (DNA): TGTGCCAGCAGCTTGGCAGGGGGCGACTATGGCTACACCTTC.

This chain uses TRBV11-2 with TRBJ2-7; 8 bases map to TRBD1. The CDR3 has 16 amino acids. The germline V gene has CDR1 SGHAT and CDR2 FQNNGV. V shed 4 bases, J shed 6 bases, and the junction held 14 bases outside the gene matches. The CDR3 loop reads CASSYVWAGQGAEQYF. In DNA, the CDR3 is TGTGCCAGCAGCTACGTGTGGGCCGGACAGGGAGCCGAGCAGTACTTC.

This clone was recorded once. The chain recombines TRBV12-5 with TRBJ1-1; no clear D. The CDR3 sequence is 14 residues long. The germline gives CDR1 LGHNT, CDR2 FRNRAP. V was trimmed by 5 bases and J by 5 bases, leaving 15 bases between them. The CDR3 is CASGIPGLWTEAFF. In DNA, the CDR3 is TGTGCTAGTGGTATCCCCGGGCTATGGACTGAAGCTTTCTTT.

This clone has only one observation. The chain has TRBV4-2 and TRBJ2-2; possible D gene TRBD1, 5 bases. Germline V CDR1 and CDR2: LGHNA, YNFKEQ. Trimming shortened V by 5 bases and J by 1 base, and 11 bases separated the two germline ends. CDR3 length equals 15 residues. This CDR3 is CASSSQAMNTGELFF. Here the CDR3 DNA reads TGTGCCAGCAGCTCACAGGCGATGAACACCGGGGAGCTGTTTTTT.

This clone was counted a single time. Here the CDR3 DNA reads TGTGCCAGCAGCTTACAGGGGGGTAGCTCCTACGAGCAGTACTTC. Amino acid sequence: CASSLQGGSSYEQYF. The chain recombines TRBV11-2 with TRBJ2-7; D is possibly TRBD1 (7 bases). Germline CDR1 and CDR2: SGHAT and FQNNGV. The germline V and J ends were trimmed by 2 bases and 0 bases, with 11 bases remaining between them. The CDR3 loop spans 15 amino acids.

The chain has TRBV28 and TRBJ1-2; a possible D gene is TRBD1 (5 bases). CDR1 is MDHEN, CDR2 SYDVKM, per germline. The CDR3 consists of 15 residues. V lost 7 bases and J lost 4, with 19 bases in between. The CDR3 coding sequence is TGTGCCAGCATCCCGGCTCCAGGGCAAAGCTATGGCTACACCTTC. Translated, it gives CASIPAPGQSYGYTF.

The chain uses TRBV10-3 and TRBJ1-6, with 10 positions matching TRBD1. This CDR3 spans 15 amino acids. J gave up 6 bases and V 6 bases, and 5 bases lay outside the gene matches. Germline V gene lookup returns CDR1 ENHRY and CDR2 SYGVKD. The CDR3 region has the DNA TGTGCCATCAGACCGACAGGGGGCCTTAATTCACCCCTCCACTTT. Residues: CAIRPTGGLNSPLHF.

This chain uses TRBV6-5 with TRBJ1-3, with D possibly being TRBD1 (5 bases). V was clipped by 8 bases and J by 0 bases, with 8 bases between them. Germline CDR1 and CDR2: MNHEY and SVGAGI. The CDR3 loop spans 13 amino acids. The CDR3 here is CASGTASGNTIYF. In DNA, the CDR3 is TGTGCCAGCGGGACGGCCTCTGGAAACACCATATATTTT.

A note on this clone: Other DNA sequences in the same sample also yield this CDR3. The chain joins TRBV5-1 to TRBJ1-1; D uncertain. Germline V gives CDR1 SGHRS, CDR2 YFSETQ. The CDR3 is 14 amino acids. Trimming left V 0 bases short and J 0 bases short, with 6 bases between. The CDR3 spells CASSLGGLNTEAFF. CDR3 DNA sequence: TGCGCCAGCAGCTTGGGTGGGTTGAACACTGAAGCTTTCTTT.

CDR3 protein: CASSLSAGPYGYTF. The CDR3, as DNA: TGTGCCAGCAGCTTATCGGCAGGGCCTTATGGCTACACCTTC. The chain couples TRBV7-9 to TRBJ1-2; TRBD1 might be the D (5 bases). Trimming cost V 2 bases and J 5 bases, with 12 bases left between them. CDR3 length equals 14 residues. Germline lookup yields CDR1 SEHNR and CDR2 FQNEAQ (reference sequence).

The J gene is TRBJ1-1, the V gene TRBV6-6; no definite D call. The CDR3 loop spans 13 amino acids. From germline, CDR1 is MNHNY and CDR2 SVGAGI (reference sequence). V lost 5 bases and J lost 0, with 7 bases in between. CDR3 amino acids: CASSVILNTEAFF. The CDR3 nucleotides are TGTGCCAGCAGTGTCATCCTGAACACTGAAGCTTTCTTT.

This clone was seen more than once but under ten times. The chain uses TRBV9 and TRBJ2-5, with 11 bases lining up with TRBD2. The germline V gene has CDR1 SGDLS and CDR2 YYNGEE. Trimming removed 1 base from V and 1 base from J; junction bases left unmatched: 0. This CDR3 region has 15 residues. The CDR3 loop is CASSVLAGGQETQYF. In nucleotides, the CDR3 is TGTGCCAGCAGCGTACTAGCGGGGGGCCAAGAGACCCAGTACTTC.

This clone was seen a single time. The rearrangement uses TRBV27 and TRBJ2-6, with D perhaps matching TRBD1 (6 bases). V dropped 0 bases and J dropped 0 bases, with 12 bases sitting between them. This CDR3 is built from 18 residues. The germline V gene has CDR1 MNHEY and CDR2 SMNVEV (reference sequence). CDR3 region: CASSLSRDRFSGANVLTF. CDR3 DNA: TGTGCCAGCAGTTTATCCCGCGACAGGTTCTCTGGGGCCAACGTCCTGACTTTC.

In DNA form, the CDR3 reads TGTGCCAGCAGTGACTTTAACTATGGCTACACCTTC. Translation: CASSDFNYGYTF. V usage is TRBV6-4 and J usage is TRBJ1-2, with D unclear. The ends were cut back, 1 base at V and 1 base at J, with 1 base in the middle. Germline assignment: CDR1 MRHNA and CDR2 SNTAGT. The CDR3 totals 12 residues.

This chain joins TRBV6-6 and TRBJ1-5; no clear D. CDR3 size: 13 residues. V lost 0 bases to trimming and J lost 1 base, with 1 base between them. The germline V gene encodes CDR1 MNHNY and CDR2 SVGAGI (reference sequence). CDR3 DNA sequence: TGTGCCAGCAGTTACTCGAGCAATCAGCCCCAGCATTTT. It specifies CASSYSSNQPQHF.

J is TRBJ2-3 and V is TRBV13; 11 nucleotides agree with TRBD2. The CDR3 runs 17 residues. Per the germline V gene, CDR1 is PRHDT and CDR2 is FYEKMQ (reference sequence). Trimming took 5 bases from V and 4 from J; bases not matched to a gene: 11. In nucleotides, the CDR3 is TGTGCCAGCAGCCGTGGGCTAGCGGGGGGCGGGGCAGATACGCAGTATTTT. This gives the protein CASSRGLAGGGADTQYF.